This T cell receptor beta chain was identified during a study of identical twins' blood T cells. Regarding the study as a whole: Twins shared more top CDR3 clonotypes than unrelated donors did. Out-of-frame TCRbeta clonotypes reportedly had markedly more similar V usage in twins than unrelated donors.

Authors' analysis steps: Per-library CDR3 reads ranged 2.2 to 3.6 million; clonotypes, ~85,000 to ~500,000. TCRdb reprocessed the 5' RACE reads with MiXCR, giving one entry per CDR3 protein. The V and J calls were not made by the authors but by TCRdb's processing. This sample has fewer than 450,000 distinct CDR3 sequences, with about 28% found just once. This clonotype was picked up a small number of times. Its antigen is not known. The CDR3 is 12 amino acids. Trimming cost V 4 bases and J 8 bases, with 11 bases left between them. CDR1 MNHEY and CDR2 SVGAGI come from the germline V gene. The chain recombines TRBV6-5 with TRBJ1-1; D is ambiguous. The sequence was collected from a woman aged 18-55 years in good health. Sequenced: PBMCs. CDR3 amino acids: CASSSRTLEAFF. The CDR3 nucleotides read TGTGCCAGCAGTTCCAGAACCTTAGAAGCTTTCTTT.